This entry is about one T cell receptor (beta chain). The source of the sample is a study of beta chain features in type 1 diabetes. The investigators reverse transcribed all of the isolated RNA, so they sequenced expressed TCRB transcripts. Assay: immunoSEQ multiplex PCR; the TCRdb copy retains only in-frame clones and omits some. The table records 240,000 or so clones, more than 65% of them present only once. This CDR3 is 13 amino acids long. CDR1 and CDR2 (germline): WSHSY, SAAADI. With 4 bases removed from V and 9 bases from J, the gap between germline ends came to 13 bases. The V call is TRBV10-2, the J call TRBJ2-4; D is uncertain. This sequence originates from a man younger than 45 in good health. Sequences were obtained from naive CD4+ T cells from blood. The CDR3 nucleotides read TGCGCCAGCAGTGGGGGAAGTCGAGGCATTCAGTACTTC. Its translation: CASSGGSRGIQYF.